The source of this T cell receptor beta chain is a study of graft-versus-host responses after intestinal transplantation (dated by TCRdb to the early 2020s). Broadly, across the study: The transplants that recipients received were multivisceral, liver-intestinal, or isolated intestinal. Anti-thymocyte globulin induction was given to all recipients, followed by maintenance tacrolimus and steroids for approximately three years. Bulk TCR-beta CDR3 sequencing was used to track graft-versus-host and host-versus-graft alloreactive T cell clones in the graft, circulation and bone marrow after intestinal transplantation. Alloreactive clones were identified by sequencing pre-transplant mixed lymphocyte reaction products and comparing these products with unstimulated pre-transplant donor and recipient T cells. Of the 20 to 30 intestinal transplant recipients enrolled in the cohort, one of whom was a retransplant, a few patients without pretransplant specimens were excluded. Donor T cell macrochimerism was defined as a peak of at least 4% donor T cells among recipient peripheral blood mononuclear cells. Samples from a few later patients were sequenced in-house on an Illumina MiSeq with MiXCR processing rather than by the commercial service.

The library was generated by the immunoSEQ multiplex PCR assay. For most patients, genomic DNA was isolated using the Qiagen DNeasy Blood and Tissue Kit and was shipped frozen to Adaptive Biotechnologies for TCR sequencing. Adaptive Biotechnologies carried out high-throughput TCR-beta CDR3 sequencing of genomic DNA for most patients. The authors' pipeline ran thus. TCR sequencing data were retrieved from Adaptive's ImmunoSEQ software for 18 patients, whereas three other patients were processed with MiXCR and VDJtools. To correct CD4 versus CD8 sorting errors, any sequence found in both subsets at a frequency ratio below 5:1 was removed. CDR3 nucleotide sequences shared between donor and recipient were removed because their origin could not be assigned. To be classed as alloreactive, a clone needed at least 2-fold expansion over unstimulated cells and a minimum CFSE-low frequency of 0.002% (template counts) or 0.001% (read counts). A clone was considered mappable if detected in the sequenced pre-transplant spleen, lymph node, or MLR CFSE-low populations of the donor or recipient. Cumulative frequency of alloreactive clones was calculated as a percentage of all sequences weighted by copy number. Drawn from immuneACCESS, this table holds only the in-frame rearrangements with V and J called that TCRdb kept. Clones are partly lost; checked studies trace under half to an unresolved V gene and leave the rest unexplained. V and J calls and clone size follow that table, whereas D and trimming were derived from the DNA. The sample contains roughly 34,000 clones, roughly 94% of them found a single time. 0.2% to 0.25% of the sample is held by the ten biggest clonotypes.

Comments on this clone: It lacks a known antigen. The sample holds no much larger clone one base away, and base qualities are not on file.

The time point label on this specimen signifies: cells obtained before transplantation from donor or recipient. CD3+CD4+ and CD3+CD8+ populations were FACS-sorted from unstimulated pre-transplant donor and recipient cells taken from spleen or lymph nodes. Study-wide conclusions, independent of this receptor: High GvH to HvG T cell clonal ratios were observed in the allografts of patients with donor T cell macrochimerism. Early after transplant, peak levels of circulating GvH clones were associated with declines in HvG clones. GvH clones turned up in recipient bone marrow, with some appearing earlier in ileal mucosa or blood, a pattern consistent with an intestinal mucosal origin. The conclusions were limited by the relatively low number and heterogeneity of the intestinal transplant patients.

V is pared back by 0 bases and J by 6 bases, with 15 bases lying between the germline termini. Based on the germline V gene (reference sequence), the CDR1 and CDR2 sequences are LNHNV and YYDKDF. Its CDR3 holds 16 amino acids, cysteine through phenylalanine. Kept here is only the CDR3 DNA, which spans 48 bases and is read in frame from base 1. Here the sequenced sample was unstimulated CD4+ T cells sorted from spleen or lymph node cells, taken before transplant. This TCR came from a human donor who was the organ donor for an intestinal transplant. This receptor chain uses TRBV15 and TRBJ1-5; no D gene can be assigned with confidence. The CDR3 here reads CATSRDGSKAIQPQHF. The nucleotide sequence reads as follows: TGTGCCACCAGCAGAGACGGGTCAAAAGCTATTCAGCCCCAGCATTTT. With the portions outside the CDR3 filled from the reference TRBV15 and TRBJ1-5 genes, the complete variable region becomes DAMVIQNPRYQVTQFGKPVTLSCSQTLNHNVMYWYQQKSSQAPKLLFHYYDKDFNNEADTPDNFQSRRPNTSFCFLDIRSPGLGDTAMYLCATSRDGSKAIQPQHFGDGTRLSIL.